The clone carrying this T cell receptor beta chain was seen once. What it recognizes is unknown. Measured with immunoSEQ multiplex PCR; TCRdb has only the in-frame clones, and not every one. The sample has 2 million to 3 million clones, 80% to 95% seen once. This specimen comes from a study of shared clonotypes between healthy human individuals. Study information: Every donor yielded three CD4 naive, three CD4 memory, two CD8 naive and one CD8 memory plate.

CD4+ cells yielded CD45RA+ naive and CD45RA-negative memory subsets. Trimming took off 4 bases at V and 5 bases at J, with 12 bases between the two ends. CDR3 size: 13 residues. The germline CDR1 and CDR2 sequences are SGHRS and YFSETQ. Study-wide results and limits: Generation probabilities were higher for clonotypes shared across all four sorted-subset donors than for unshared ones.

This sequence was found in a man between 18 and 35 years old in good health. Some clones in this sample may be carry-over from other donors' samples. Input material: naive CD4+ T cells from PBMCs. Subset described: CD45RA+ positively selected. V gene TRBV5-1 combines with J gene TRBJ2-5; D is perhaps TRBD2 (6 bases). The CDR3 DNA follows: TGCGCCAGCAGCCCCTTAGCGGTCGAGACCCAGTACTTC. It is translated as CASSPLAVETQYF.